These 23 T cell receptor beta chains were all obtained from the same sample, sequenced in a study of blood T cell repertoires in COVID-19. Profiling relied on immunoSEQ multiplex PCR, and the TCRdb table lists in-frame clones only, not all of them. The sample has tens of thousands of clones, roughly 80% seen once. Sequencing input: peripheral blood. The receptors were gathered from a human donor in a cohort sampled during active COVID-19.

The chain joins TRBV28 to TRBJ2-1; D is possibly TRBD2 (6 bases). The V and J ends lost 8 bases and 0 bases respectively, with 14 bases between them. The germline CDR1 and CDR2 sequences are MDHEN and SYDVKM. This CDR3 comprises 15 residues. The CDR3 sequence: CASRTGATSYNEQFF. Written as DNA, the CDR3 is TGTGCCAGCCGAACGGGAGCTACCTCCTACAATGAGCAGTTCTTC.

The V call is TRBV28, the J call TRBJ2-1; 7 nucleotides line up with TRBD2. Germline V CDR1 and CDR2: MDHEN, SYDVKM. The V gene end was trimmed by 8 bases and the J gene end by 0 bases; junction bases not matched to a gene: 16. CDR3 length: 18 amino acids. CDR3 DNA: TGTGCCAGCCCGCCGGGACTAACCAATCCAAACTCCTACAATGAGCAGTTCTTC. Translated: CASPPGLTNPNSYNEQFF.

The rearrangement joins TRBV7-2 to TRBJ2-3; TRBD2 matches 8 bases. The V gene end was trimmed by 2 bases and the J gene end by 2 bases; junction bases not matched to a gene: 6. CDR1 is SGHTA, CDR2 FQGNSA, per germline. There are 16 residues in the CDR3. CDR3 in amino acids: CASSLNSGGPTDTQYF. CDR3 nucleotide sequence: TGTGCCAGCAGCTTAAACAGCGGGGGTCCCACAGATACGCAGTATTTT.

V and J are TRBV15 and TRBJ2-7; 8 bases map to TRBD1. V dropped 3 bases and J dropped 4; count of bases not matched to a gene: 8. The CDR3 loop spans 15 amino acids. Germline V gene lookup returns CDR1 LNHNV and CDR2 YYDKDF (reference sequence). CDR3 sequence (DNA): TGTGCCACCAGCAGTACAGACAGGGGAATTTACGAGCAGTACTTC. Protein sequence: CATSSTDRGIYEQYF.

The chain combines TRBV30 with TRBJ1-5; D is unresolved. The CDR3 extends over 13 amino acids. Trimming removed 0 bases from V and 4 bases from J, with 7 bases in between. Germline lookup yields CDR1 GTSNPN and CDR2 SVGIG (reference sequence). The CDR3 loop reads CAWSVTRNQPQHF. The CDR3 DNA reads as TGTGCCTGGAGTGTCACGCGAAATCAGCCCCAGCATTTT.

The V and J genes are TRBV6-5 and TRBJ2-2; perhaps TRBD2 as D (6 bases). Germline V CDR1 and CDR2: MNHEY, SVGAGI. This CDR3 has 15 amino acids. The V gene lost 6 bases and the J gene lost 3 bases, with 14 bases spanning the gap. CDR3 in amino acids: CASRSGRGDTGELFF. The CDR3 DNA reads as TGTGCCAGCAGGTCAGGGCGGGGAGACACCGGGGAGCTGTTTTTT.

This chain links TRBV7-2 with TRBJ2-3; 14 nucleotides match TRBD2. V trimming: 5 bases; J trimming: 3 bases; junction bases outside the gene matches: 7. CDR1 is SGHTA and CDR2 is FQGNSA in the germline V gene. The CDR3 length is 17 residues. CDR3 sequence (DNA): TGTGCCAGCAGCCCCAGGACTAGCGGGGGGAATACAGATACGCAGTATTTT. The encoded protein is CASSPRTSGGNTDTQYF.

The chain carries TRBV18 and TRBJ2-7, with D possibly being TRBD2 (6 bases). The V gene lost 3 bases and the J gene lost 2 bases, with 8 bases spanning the gap. The CDR3 spans 13 residues. Germline CDR1 KGHSH, CDR2 LQKENI. CDR3 protein: CASSPRGPYEQYF. The CDR3 DNA is TGTGCCAGCTCACCGCGGGGTCCCTACGAGCAGTACTTC. Based on the CDR3 plus reference TRBV18 and TRBJ2-7, the full variable domain is NAGVMQNPRHLVRRRGQEARLRCSPMKGHSHVYWYRQLPEEGLKFMVYLQKENIIDESGMPKERFSAEFPKEGPSILRIQQVVRGDSAAYFCASSPRGPYEQYFGPGTRLTVT.

The gene calls are TRBV20-1 and TRBJ2-3; a weak D match, TRBD1 (6 bases). The CDR3 is made up of 11 amino acids. Trimming cost V 4 bases and J 8 bases, with 10 bases left between them. Germline lookup yields CDR1 DFQATT and CDR2 SNEGSKA (reference sequence). This CDR3 is CSATTGTTQYF. The CDR3 DNA follows: TGCAGTGCTACTACAGGGACTACGCAGTATTTT.

The chain employs TRBV7-2 and TRBJ2-7, with 7 bases lining up with TRBD1. The CDR3 is made up of 14 amino acids. After removal of 5 bases from V and 2 bases from J, the junction contained 6 bases not matched to a gene. Germline CDR1 reads SGHTA; CDR2 reads FQGNSA. This CDR3 reads CASSPKTGPYEQYF. CDR3 bases: TGTGCCAGCAGCCCAAAGACAGGGCCCTACGAGCAGTACTTC.

The rearrangement uses TRBV30 and TRBJ2-7; D may be TRBD1 (6 bases). The V end lost 3 bases, the J end lost 6 bases, and 15 bases lay between the germline ends. Germline V gene data show CDR1 as GTSNPN and CDR2 as SVGIG (reference sequence). The CDR3 runs 13 residues. The CDR3 DNA reads TGTGCCTGGAGCGTCGGACAGTGGGCCGAGCAGTACTTC. Protein product: CAWSVGQWAEQYF.

The V call is TRBV2, the J call TRBJ2-7; 7 nucleotides align to TRBD1. Trimming cost V 6 bases and J 0 bases; bases outside gene matches: 2. The CDR3 runs 13 residues. In germline, CDR1 is SNHLY, CDR2 FYNNEI. DNA for the CDR3: TGTGCCAGCAGAGAGGGGGCCTCCTACGAGCAGTACTTC. Protein sequence: CASREGASYEQYF.

The chain employs TRBV5-1 and TRBJ1-3; tentative D call: TRBD1 (6 bases). Germline V gene sequence: CDR1 SGHRS, CDR2 YFSETQ. Between the trimmed V and J ends, which lost 4 bases and 0 bases, there was a span of 11 bases. The CDR3 has 15 amino acids. The CDR3 protein is CASSLGQISGNTIYF. The CDR3 coding sequence is TGCGCCAGCAGCCTTGGACAGATCTCTGGAAACACCATATATTTT.

The chain is built from TRBV19 and TRBJ1-1, with TRBD1 as a possible D gene (6 bases). CDR3 length equals 13 residues. Germline-derived CDR1 and CDR2 are LNHDA and SQIVND (reference sequence). The V gene lost 5 bases and the J gene lost 6 bases, with 13 bases spanning the gap. The CDR3 nucleotides read TGTGCCAGTAGTGCGGGGGCCCCGGCTGAAGCTTTCTTT. Its protein product is CASSAGAPAEAFF.

J is TRBJ2-5 and V is TRBV5-1, with TRBD1 matching 8 bases. V gave up 4 bases and J gave up 4 bases; unmatched junction bases: 3. This CDR3 has 13 amino acids. Per the germline V gene, CDR1 is SGHRS and CDR2 is YFSETQ. The CDR3, as DNA: TGCGCCAGCAGCACGCAGGGGGCAGAGACCCAGTACTTC. The encoded protein is CASSTQGAETQYF.

The count of this clone is one. The rearrangement uses TRBV19 and TRBJ2-7, with 8 bases fitting TRBD1. This CDR3 region has 14 residues. Germline trimming cut 5 bases from V and 3 bases from J; bases unmatched to any gene: 6. Germline V gene data show CDR1 as LNHDA and CDR2 as SQIVND (reference sequence). The CDR3 loop is CASSEDRGIYEQYF. Written as DNA, the CDR3 is TGTGCCAGTAGTGAAGACAGGGGTATCTACGAGCAGTACTTC.

V gene TRBV5-1 combines with J gene TRBJ2-3, with a weak D call TRBD1 (6 bases). V gave up 2 bases and J gave up 1 base, with 8 bases separating them. The CDR3 runs 14 residues. Germline assignment: CDR1 SGHRS and CDR2 YFSETQ. CDR3 DNA: TGCGCCAGCAGCTTCGGGACACGCACAGATACGCAGTATTTT. It translates to CASSFGTRTDTQYF. Looking up the rest from reference TRBV5-1 and TRBJ2-3 gives the full variable domain: KAGVTQTPRYLIKTRGQQVTLSCSPISGHRSVSWYQQTPGQGLQFLFEYFSETQRNKGNFPGRFSGRQFSNSRSEMNVSTLELGDSALYLCASSFGTRTDTQYFGPGTRLTVL.

V usage is TRBV7-8 and J usage is TRBJ1-6; D gene ambiguous. With 0 bases removed from V and 5 bases from J, the gap between germline ends came to 8 bases. Germline values: CDR1 SGHVS, CDR2 FQNEAQ. The CDR3 runs 15 residues. CDR3 bases: TGTGCCAGCAGCTTAGCCAGTCGGGATAATTCACCCCTCCACTTT. Its translation: CASSLASRDNSPLHF. The variable domain in full, completed from reference TRBV7-8 and TRBJ1-6, reads GAGVSQSPRYKVAKRGQDVALRCDPISGHVSLFWYQQALGQGPEFLTYFQNEAQLDKSGLPSDRFFAERPEGSVSTLKIQRTQQEDSAVYLCASSLASRDNSPLHFGNGTRLTVT.

The chain is built from TRBV29-1 and TRBJ2-2, with a tentative D call TRBD2 (6 bases). V lost 7 bases and J lost 5, with 23 bases in between. Germline CDR1 is SQVTM and CDR2 is ANQGSEA. The CDR3 is made up of 16 amino acids. The CDR3 loop reads CSATRFGTSRTGELFF. The CDR3 DNA reads TGCAGCGCTACCCGGTTTGGGACTTCGAGGACCGGGGAGCTGTTTTTT.

This chain joins TRBV24-1 and TRBJ2-3; D not resolved. Germline CDR1 reads KGHDR; CDR2 reads SFDVKD. Trimming stripped 4 bases from V and 2 bases from J, with 6 bases between. The CDR3 has 13 residues. CDR3 bases: TGTGCCACCAGTGAATCGGTCACAGATACGCAGTATTTT. This gives the protein CATSESVTDTQYF.

The chain employs TRBV5-4 and TRBJ1-3, with 7 nucleotides matching TRBD1. This CDR3 contains 15 residues. Germline V gene data show CDR1 as SGHNT and CDR2 as YYREEE (reference sequence). With V trimmed by 4 bases and J by 1 base, 5 bases remained unmatched. CDR3 loop: CASSAQQGSGNTIYF. CDR3 DNA sequence: TGTGCCAGCAGCGCCCAACAGGGGTCTGGAAACACCATATATTTT.

This clone was recorded only once. This chain connects TRBV5-1 to TRBJ1-2; 7 bases line up with TRBD1. The CDR3 is 14 residues long. The junction had 3 bases not matched to a gene; V was cut back by 4 bases and J by 0 bases. The V gene's germline CDR1 is SGHRS and CDR2 YFSETQ. This CDR3 reads CASSQGGTNYGYTF. CDR3 nucleotides: TGCGCCAGCAGCCAAGGGGGCACTAACTATGGCTACACCTTC. Full variable domain (outside the CDR3, taken from reference TRBV5-1 and TRBJ1-2): KAGVTQTPRYLIKTRGQQVTLSCSPISGHRSVSWYQQTPGQGLQFLFEYFSETQRNKGNFPGRFSGRQFSNSRSEMNVSTLELGDSALYLCASSQGGTNYGYTFGSGTRLTVV.

CDR3 sequence reads: CASSLEAGWTYNEQFF. The CDR3 coding sequence is TGTGCCAGCAGCTTAGAAGCAGGGTGGACCTACAATGAGCAGTTCTTC. V usage is TRBV11-2 and J usage is TRBJ2-1; D perhaps matches TRBD1 (5 bases). The length of the CDR3 is 16 residues. V lost 0 bases, J lost 2 bases, and 11 bases lay in between. CDR1 SGHAT and CDR2 FQNNGV come from the germline V gene.